A selection of T cell receptor beta chains follows, all from one sample in a study of T cell therapy after organ transplantation. Sequencing used immunoSEQ multiplex PCR; TCRdb keeps in-frame clones, though not all of them. Counted here are fewer than 25,000 clones, 65% to 85% occurring once; the ten biggest clones make up 7% to 10%. The antigens for these receptors are not known. The source was CD8+ T cells from blood, collected after autologous CMV-specific T cell therapy. These receptors all come from a human patient who had received a solid organ transplant and had CMV disease. Among the T cells, some may be from the graft donor. CDR3s leave out the opening cysteine and the closing phenylalanine or tryptophan. Fields, in order: V gene, CDR3 protein.

TRBV6-5,ASSYGGTEAF
TRBV6-5,ASSYDSMNTEAF
TRBV7-9,ASTQGFYEQY
TRBV30,AWSAQGVSNQPQH
TRBV9,ASSPPTSGGQETQY
TRBV7-3,ASSPFGQLNSYEQY
TRBV10-3,AISDPTDPGGEKLF
TRBV4-1,ASSQAGRAIGGYT
TRBV6-5,ASGPGQGLGGYT
TRBV13,ASSLNLGDRGDGYT
TRBV7-9,ASSPGQGDEQF
TRBV2,ASSVGRYNEQF